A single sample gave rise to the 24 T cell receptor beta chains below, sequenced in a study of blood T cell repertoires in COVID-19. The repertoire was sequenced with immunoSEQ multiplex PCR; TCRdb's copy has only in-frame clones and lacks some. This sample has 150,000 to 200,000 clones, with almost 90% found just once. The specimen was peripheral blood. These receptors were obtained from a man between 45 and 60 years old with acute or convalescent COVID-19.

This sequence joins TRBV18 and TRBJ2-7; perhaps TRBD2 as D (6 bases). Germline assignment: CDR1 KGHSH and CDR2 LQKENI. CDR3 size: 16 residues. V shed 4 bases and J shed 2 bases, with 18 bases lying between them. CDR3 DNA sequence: TGTGCCAGCTCACGCCTCCCCCTGGGAGGTCCCTACGAGCAGTACTTC. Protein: CASSRLPLGGPYEQYF.

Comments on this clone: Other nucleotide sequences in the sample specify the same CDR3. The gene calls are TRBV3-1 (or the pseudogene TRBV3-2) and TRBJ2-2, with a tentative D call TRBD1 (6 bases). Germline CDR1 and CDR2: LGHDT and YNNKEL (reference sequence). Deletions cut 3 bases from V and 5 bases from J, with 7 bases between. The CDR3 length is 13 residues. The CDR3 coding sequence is TGTGCCAGCAGCCAGAGGGGGACCGGGGAGCTGTTTTTT. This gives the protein CASSQRGTGELFF.

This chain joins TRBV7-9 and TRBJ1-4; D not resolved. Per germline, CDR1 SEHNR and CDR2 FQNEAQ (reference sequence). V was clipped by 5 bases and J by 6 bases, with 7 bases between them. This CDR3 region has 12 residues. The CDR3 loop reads CASSQQYEKLFF. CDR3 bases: TGTGCCAGCAGCCAACAGTATGAAAAACTGTTTTTT.

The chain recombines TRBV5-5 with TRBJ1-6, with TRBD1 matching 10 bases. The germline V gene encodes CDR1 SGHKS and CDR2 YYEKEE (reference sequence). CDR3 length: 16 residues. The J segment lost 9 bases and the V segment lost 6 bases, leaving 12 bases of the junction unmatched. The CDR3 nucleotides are TGTGCCAGCATCCCGGGACAGGGGTTACTAGGTTCACCCCTCCACTTT. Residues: CASIPGQGLLGSPLHF. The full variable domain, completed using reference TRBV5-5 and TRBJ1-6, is DAGVTQSPTHLIKTRGQQVTLRCSPISGHKSVSWYQQVLGQGPQFIFQYYEKEERGRGNFPDRFSARQFPNYSSELNVNALLLGDSALYLCASIPGQGLLGSPLHFGNGTRLTVT.

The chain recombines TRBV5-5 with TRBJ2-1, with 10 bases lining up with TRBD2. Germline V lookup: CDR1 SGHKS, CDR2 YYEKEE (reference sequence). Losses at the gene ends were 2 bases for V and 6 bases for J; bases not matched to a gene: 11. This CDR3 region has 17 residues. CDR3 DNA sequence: TGTGCCAGCAGCTTCAGGGGACAGCGGGAGGGCCCCAATGAGCAGTTCTTC. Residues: CASSFRGQREGPNEQFF.

In DNA form, the CDR3 reads TGTGCCAGCATTCTGGCGGGGGCTTCACCCCTCCACTTT. This codes for CASILAGASPLHF. The chain couples TRBV12-3 or TRBV12-4 to TRBJ1-6; a weak D match, TRBD1 (6 bases). The length of the CDR3 is 13 residues. V lost 7 bases, J lost 9 bases, and 13 bases lay in between.

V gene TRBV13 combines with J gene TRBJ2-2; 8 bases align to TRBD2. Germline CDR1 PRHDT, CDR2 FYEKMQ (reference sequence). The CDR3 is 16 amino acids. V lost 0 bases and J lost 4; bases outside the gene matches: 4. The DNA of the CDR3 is TGTGCCAGCAGCTTAGGCGGCGGGGGGAGCACCGGGGAGCTGTTTTTT. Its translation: CASSLGGGGSTGELFF.

In DNA, the CDR3 is TGTGCCAGCAGTAAAGGGGGAACCGGGGAGCTGTTTTTT. It translates to CASSKGGTGELFF. V is TRBV27 and J is TRBJ2-2; perhaps TRBD1 as D (6 bases). The V gene lost 5 bases and the J gene lost 5 bases, with 9 bases spanning the gap. The CDR3 runs to 13 residues. Germline CDR1 MNHEY, CDR2 SMNVEV (reference sequence).

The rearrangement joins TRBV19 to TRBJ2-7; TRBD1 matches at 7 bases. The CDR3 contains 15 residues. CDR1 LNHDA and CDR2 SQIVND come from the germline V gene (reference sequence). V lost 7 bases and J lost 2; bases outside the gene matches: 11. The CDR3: CASTASTGITYEQYV. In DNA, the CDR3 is TGTGCCAGTACCGCCTCGACAGGGATAACCTACGAGCAGTACGTC.

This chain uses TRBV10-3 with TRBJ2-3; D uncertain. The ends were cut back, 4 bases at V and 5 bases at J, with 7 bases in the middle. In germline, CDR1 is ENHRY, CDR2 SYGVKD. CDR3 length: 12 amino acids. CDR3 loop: CAISGEIDTQYF. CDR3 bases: TGTGCCATCAGTGGAGAAATAGATACGCAGTATTTT.

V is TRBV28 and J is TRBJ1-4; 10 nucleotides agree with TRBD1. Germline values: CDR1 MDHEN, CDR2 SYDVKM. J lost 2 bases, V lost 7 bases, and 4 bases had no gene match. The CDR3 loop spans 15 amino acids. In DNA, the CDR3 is TGTGCCAGCAAGGGACAGGGGTTCACTAATGAAAAACTGTTTTTT. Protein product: CASKGQGFTNEKLFF.

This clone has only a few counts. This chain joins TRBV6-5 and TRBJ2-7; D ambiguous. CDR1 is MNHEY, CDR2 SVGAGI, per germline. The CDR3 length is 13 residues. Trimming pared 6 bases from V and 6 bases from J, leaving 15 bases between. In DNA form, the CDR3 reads TGTGCCAGCAGAGGCAACAGTTACCTCGAGCAGTACTTC. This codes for CASRGNSYLEQYF.

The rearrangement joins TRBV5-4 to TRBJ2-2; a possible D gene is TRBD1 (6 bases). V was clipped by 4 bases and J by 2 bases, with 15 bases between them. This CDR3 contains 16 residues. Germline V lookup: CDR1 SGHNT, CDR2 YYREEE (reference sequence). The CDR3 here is CASSPSGTLNTGELFF. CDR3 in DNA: TGTGCCAGCAGCCCATCAGGGACACTAAACACCGGGGAGCTGTTTTTT.

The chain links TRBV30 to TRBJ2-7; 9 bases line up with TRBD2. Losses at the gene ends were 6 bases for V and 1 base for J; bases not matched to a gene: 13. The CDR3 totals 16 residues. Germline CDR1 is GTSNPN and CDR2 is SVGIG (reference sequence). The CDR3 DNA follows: TGTGCCTGCCTACGGGCGGGAGGGCGAAGGTCCTACGAGCAGTACTTC. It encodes CACLRAGGRRSYEQYF.

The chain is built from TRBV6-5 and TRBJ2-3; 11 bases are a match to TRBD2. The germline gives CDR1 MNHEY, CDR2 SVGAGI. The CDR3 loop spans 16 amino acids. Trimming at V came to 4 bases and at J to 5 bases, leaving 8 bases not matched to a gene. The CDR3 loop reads CASSLHSGRAGDTQYF. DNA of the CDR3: TGTGCCAGCAGTTTACATAGCGGGAGGGCCGGAGATACGCAGTATTTT.

This CDR3 is CASLGGRYYGYTF. The CDR3 nucleotides read TGTGCCAGCCTGGGAGGCAGGTACTATGGCTACACCTTC. The chain is built from TRBV2 and TRBJ1-2, with D hard to call. CDR1 SNHLY and CDR2 FYNNEI come from the germline V gene. The CDR3 has 13 amino acids. Deletions cut 8 bases from V and 3 bases from J, with 13 bases between.

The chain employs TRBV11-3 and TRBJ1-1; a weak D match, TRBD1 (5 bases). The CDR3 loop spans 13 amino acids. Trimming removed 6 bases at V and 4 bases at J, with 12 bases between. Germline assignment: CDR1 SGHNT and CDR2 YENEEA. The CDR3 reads CASSPRDTTEAFF. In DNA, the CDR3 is TGTGCCAGCAGTCCCAGGGATACCACTGAAGCTTTCTTT.

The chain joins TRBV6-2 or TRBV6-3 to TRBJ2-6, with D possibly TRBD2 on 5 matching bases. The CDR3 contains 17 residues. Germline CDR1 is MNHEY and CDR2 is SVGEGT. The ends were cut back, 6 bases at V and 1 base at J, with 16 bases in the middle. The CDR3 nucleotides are TGTGCCAGCAGCGCGGGCCACAGCTATTCTGGGGCCAACGTCCTGACTTTC. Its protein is CASSAGHSYSGANVLTF.

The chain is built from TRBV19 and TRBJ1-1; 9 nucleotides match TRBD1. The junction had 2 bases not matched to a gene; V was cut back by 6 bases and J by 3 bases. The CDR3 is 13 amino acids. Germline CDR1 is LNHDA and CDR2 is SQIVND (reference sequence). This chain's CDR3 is CASRWTGDTEAFF. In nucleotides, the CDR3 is TGTGCCAGTAGGTGGACAGGGGACACTGAAGCTTTCTTT.

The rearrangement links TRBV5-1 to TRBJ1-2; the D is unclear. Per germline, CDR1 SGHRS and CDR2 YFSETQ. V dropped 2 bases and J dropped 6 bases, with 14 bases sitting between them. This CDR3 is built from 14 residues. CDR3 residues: CASSFRPGSDGYTF. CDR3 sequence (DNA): TGCGCCAGCAGCTTCCGACCAGGCTCGGATGGCTACACCTTC.

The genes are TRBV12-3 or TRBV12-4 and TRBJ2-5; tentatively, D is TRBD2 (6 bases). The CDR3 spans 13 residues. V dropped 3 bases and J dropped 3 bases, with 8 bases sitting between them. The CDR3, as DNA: TGTGCCAGCAGTTTTTGGGAGGAAGAGACCCAGTACTTC. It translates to CASSFWEEETQYF.

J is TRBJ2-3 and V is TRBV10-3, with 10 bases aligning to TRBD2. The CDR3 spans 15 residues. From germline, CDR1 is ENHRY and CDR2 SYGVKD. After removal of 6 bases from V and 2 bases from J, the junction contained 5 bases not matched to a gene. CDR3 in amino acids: CAIRGTSEYTDTQYF. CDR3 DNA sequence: TGTGCCATCAGGGGGACTAGCGAGTACACAGATACGCAGTATTTT.

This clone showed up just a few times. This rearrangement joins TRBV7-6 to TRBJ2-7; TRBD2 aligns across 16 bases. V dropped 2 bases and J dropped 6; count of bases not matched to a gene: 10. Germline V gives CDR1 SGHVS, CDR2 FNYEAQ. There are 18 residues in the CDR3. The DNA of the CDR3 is TGTGCCAGCAGCTTATCTCCCGGGACTAGCGGGAGGGCCCTCGAGCAGTACTTC. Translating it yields CASSLSPGTSGRALEQYF.

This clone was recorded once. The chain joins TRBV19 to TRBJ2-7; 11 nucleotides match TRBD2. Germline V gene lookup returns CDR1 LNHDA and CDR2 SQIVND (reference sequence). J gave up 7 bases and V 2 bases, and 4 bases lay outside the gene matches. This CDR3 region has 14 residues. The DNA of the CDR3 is TGTGCCAGTAGTATATTAGCGGGAGGGAGAGAGCAGTACTTC. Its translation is CASSILAGGREQYF.